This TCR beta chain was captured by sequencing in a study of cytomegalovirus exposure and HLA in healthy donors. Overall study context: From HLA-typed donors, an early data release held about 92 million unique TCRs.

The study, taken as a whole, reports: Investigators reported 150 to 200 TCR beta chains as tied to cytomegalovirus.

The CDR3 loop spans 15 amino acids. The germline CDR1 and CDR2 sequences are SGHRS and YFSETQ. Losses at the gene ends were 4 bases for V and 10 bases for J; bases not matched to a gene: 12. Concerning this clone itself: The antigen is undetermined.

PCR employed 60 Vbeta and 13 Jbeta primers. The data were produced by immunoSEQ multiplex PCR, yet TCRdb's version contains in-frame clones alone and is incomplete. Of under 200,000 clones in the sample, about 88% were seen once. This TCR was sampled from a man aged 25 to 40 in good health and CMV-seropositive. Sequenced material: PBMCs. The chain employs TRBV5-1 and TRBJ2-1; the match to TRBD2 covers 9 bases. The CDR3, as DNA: TGCGCCAGCAGCCCAACAGCGGGAGGCATCAGAGAGCAGTTCTTC. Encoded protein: CASSPTAGGIREQFF.